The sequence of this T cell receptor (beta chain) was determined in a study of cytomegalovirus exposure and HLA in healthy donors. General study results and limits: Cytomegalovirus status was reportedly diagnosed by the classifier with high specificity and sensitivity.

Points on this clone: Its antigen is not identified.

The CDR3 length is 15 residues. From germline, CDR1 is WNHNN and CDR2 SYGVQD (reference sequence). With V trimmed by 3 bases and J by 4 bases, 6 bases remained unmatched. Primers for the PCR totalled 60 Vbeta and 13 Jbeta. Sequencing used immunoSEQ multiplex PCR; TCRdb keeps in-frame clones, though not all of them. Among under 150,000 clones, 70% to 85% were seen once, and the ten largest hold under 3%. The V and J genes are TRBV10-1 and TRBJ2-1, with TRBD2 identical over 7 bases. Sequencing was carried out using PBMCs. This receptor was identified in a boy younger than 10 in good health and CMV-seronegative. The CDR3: CASSEGGSGYNEQFF. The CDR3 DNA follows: TGCGCCAGCAGTGAAGGCGGGAGCGGGTACAATGAGCAGTTCTTC.